The 17 T cell receptor beta chains listed next were all sequenced from one sample in a study of shared clonotypes between healthy human individuals. Method: immunoSEQ multiplex PCR; TCRdb's copy keeps in-frame clones and lacks some. The sample includes 2,500,000 or so clones, 85% to 95% of them seen just once. Material: naive CD4+ T cells sorted from blood. This sample's subset: CD45RA+ positively selected. Receptors were obtained from a man aged 18 to 30 in good health.

J is TRBJ1-5 and V is TRBV9; tentatively, D is TRBD1 (6 bases). V lost 1 base and J lost 2, with 10 bases in between. This CDR3 spans 15 amino acids. Germline V gene data show CDR1 as SGDLS and CDR2 as YYNGEE. The CDR3 DNA is TGTGCCAGCAGCGTAACGGGGGCGGGCAATCAGCCCCAGCATTTT. Encoded protein: CASSVTGAGNQPQHF.

The chain uses TRBV7-9 and TRBJ1-4; possibly TRBD1 for D (6 bases). The CDR3 has 19 residues. Trimming took 1 base from V and 2 from J, leaving 20 bases between them. Germline CDR1 SEHNR, CDR2 FQNEAQ (reference sequence). CDR3 region: CASSLVGREGGITNEKLFF. The CDR3 bases are TGTGCCAGCAGCTTAGTCGGCAGGGAAGGGGGTATTACTAATGAAAAACTGTTTTTT.

The rearrangement links TRBV4-3 to TRBJ2-7, with D possibly TRBD2 on 6 matching bases. CDR1 LGHNA and CDR2 YSLEER come from the germline V gene. V lost 0 bases and J 12 bases, leaving 21 bases between the germline ends. The CDR3 has 15 residues. The CDR3 DNA sequence: TGCGCCAGCAGCCAAGACCTCCGGGACTCCCCTCGGCTGTACTTC. It encodes CASSQDLRDSPRLYF.

The chain carries TRBV6-6 and TRBJ1-6; no firm D call. Trimming removed 6 bases from V and 9 bases from J, with 6 bases in between. Germline V gene data show CDR1 as MNHNY and CDR2 as SVGAGI (reference sequence). This CDR3 is built from 11 residues. CDR3 residues: CASSHPSPLHF. The CDR3 DNA reads as TGTGCCAGCAGCCACCCTTCACCCCTCCACTTT.

About this clone itself: This specimen includes other DNA sequences encoding the same CDR3. The gene calls are TRBV30 and TRBJ1-5; D is possibly TRBD1 (5 bases). CDR1 is GTSNPN and CDR2 is SVGIG in the germline V gene (reference sequence). This CDR3 region has 13 residues. The V and J ends lost 2 bases and 6 bases respectively, with 11 bases between them. CDR3 region: CAWSPQGIQPQHF. CDR3 coding DNA: TGTGCCTGGAGTCCCCAGGGAATTCAGCCCCAGCATTTT.

The gene calls are TRBV10-3 and TRBJ2-6, with D maybe TRBD1 (6 bases). V was shortened by 4 bases and J by 4 bases, with 8 bases between the two germline ends. This CDR3 has 14 residues. Germline V gives CDR1 ENHRY, CDR2 SYGVKD. This CDR3 is CAISGTAGANVLTF. CDR3 sequence (DNA): TGTGCCATCAGTGGGACAGCCGGGGCCAACGTCCTGACTTTC.

The genes are TRBV9 and TRBJ1-1; no clear D gene. CDR1 is SGDLS, CDR2 YYNGEE, per germline. V was trimmed by 4 bases and J by 2 bases, leaving 15 bases between them. The CDR3 loop spans 15 amino acids. CDR3 DNA: TGTGCCAGCAGCCCGAACCAGGCCGTAAACACTGAAGCTTTCTTT. Residues: CASSPNQAVNTEAFF.

To note about this clone: Germline and junction disagree at one end, which may indicate a read error. The chain links TRBV7-7 to TRBJ2-1; D gene ambiguous. The CDR3 is made up of 13 amino acids. Looked up from germline, CDR1 is SSHAT and CDR2 is FNYEAQ (reference sequence). The CDR3 loop reads CASSPTPYNEQFF. CDR3 sequence (DNA): TGTGCTAGCAGCCCAACCCCGTACAATGAGCAGTTCTTC. Variable domain in full (rest from reference TRBV7-7 and TRBJ2-1): GAGVSQSPRYKVTKRGQDVTLRCDPISSHATLYWYQQALGQGPEFLTYFNYEAQPDKSGLPSDRFSAERPEGSISTLTIQRTEQRDSAMYRCASSPTPYNEQFFGPGTRLTVL.

The chain joins TRBV7-9 to TRBJ2-7; D may be TRBD1 (6 bases). In germline, CDR1 is SEHNR, CDR2 FQNEAQ (reference sequence). This CDR3 is 14 amino acids long. Trimming cost V 2 bases and J 5 bases, with 13 bases left between them. The CDR3 sequence: CASSLIRGPHEQYF. CDR3 nucleotide sequence: TGTGCCAGCAGCTTAATCAGGGGCCCTCACGAGCAGTACTTC.

This chain uses TRBV5-3 with TRBJ1-1; no definite D call. TRBV5-3 is noted as an ORF with a role that remains uncertain. V lost 2 bases and J lost 4, with 6 bases in between. CDR3 length: 12 amino acids. The CDR3 protein is CARSFRVTEAFF. CDR3 DNA sequence: TGTGCCAGAAGCTTTAGGGTCACTGAAGCTTTCTTT.

The chain uses TRBV5-1 and TRBJ2-5; D could derive from TRBD1 or TRBD2 (5 bases each). Trimming took 4 bases from V and 5 from J, leaving 15 bases between them. There are 14 residues in the CDR3. Germline V gene data show CDR1 as SGHRS and CDR2 as YFSETQ. The CDR3 nucleotides read TGCGCCAGCAGCGGCGTTGGGACCGAGGAGACCCAGTACTTC. Translated: CASSGVGTEETQYF. The full variable domain, with the rest looked up from reference TRBV5-1 and TRBJ2-5, is KAGVTQTPRYLIKTRGQQVTLSCSPISGHRSVSWYQQTPGQGLQFLFEYFSETQRNKGNFPGRFSGRQFSNSRSEMNVSTLELGDSALYLCASSGVGTEETQYFGPGTRLLVL.

V and J are TRBV5-6 and TRBJ1-1; no clear D. The CDR3 consists of 14 residues. Trimming left V 0 bases short and J 1 base short, with 7 bases between. Per germline, CDR1 SGHDT and CDR2 YYEEEE. Here the CDR3 DNA reads TGTGCCAGCAGCTTGGCAGGCTGGAACACTGAAGCTTTCTTT. Translated: CASSLAGWNTEAFF. The entire variable domain, with the rest obtained from reference TRBV5-6 and TRBJ1-1, is as follows: DAGVTQSPTHLIKTRGQQVTLRCSPKSGHDTVSWYQQALGQGPQFIFQYYEEEERQRGNFPDRFSGHQFPNYSSELNVNALLLGDSALYLCASSLAGWNTEAFFGQGTRLTVV.

As for this clone: This sample also contains other DNA sequences that code for the same CDR3. CDR3 amino acids: CASSPGTAEKLFF. Written as DNA, the CDR3 is TGTGCCAGCTCACCGGGGACAGCTGAAAAACTGTTTTTT. V is TRBV18 and J is TRBJ1-4; TRBD1 agrees at 7 bases. This CDR3 has 13 residues. V gave up 3 bases and J gave up 7 bases; unmatched junction bases: 2. CDR1 and CDR2 from the germline V gene are KGHSH and LQKENI.

The chain combines TRBV5-1 with TRBJ2-3; 7 bases agree with TRBD2. CDR1 SGHRS and CDR2 YFSETQ come from the germline V gene. The length of the CDR3 is 15 residues. After removal of 4 bases from V and 2 bases from J, the junction contained 7 bases not matched to a gene. CDR3: CASSGMSGDTDTQYF. The CDR3 nucleotides read TGCGCCAGCAGCGGAATGAGCGGGGACACAGATACGCAGTATTTT.

This clone was detected only a few times. The J gene is TRBJ1-1, the V gene TRBV30, with D possibly matching TRBD1 (5 bases). Trimming took off 3 bases at V and 10 bases at J, with 15 bases between the two ends. From germline, CDR1 is GTSNPN and CDR2 SVGIG (reference sequence). The CDR3 is made up of 12 amino acids. The CDR3, as DNA: TGTGCCTGGAGACCGGGGGATACAAGAGCTTTCTTT. It encodes CAWRPGDTRAFF.

The J gene is TRBJ1-2, the V gene TRBV29-1, with D uncertain. With 7 bases removed from V and 8 bases from J, the gap between germline ends came to 20 bases. The CDR3 is 13 amino acids. Germline V CDR1 and CDR2: SQVTM, ANQGSEA. In DNA form, the CDR3 reads TGCAGCGCCCAGAGGCAGCTAACTCACGGCTACACCTTC. This codes for CSAQRQLTHGYTF. Drawing the rest from reference TRBV29-1 and TRBJ1-2, the complete variable domain is SAVISQKPSRDICQRGTSLTIQCQVDSQVTMMFWYRQQPGQSLTLIATANQGSEATYESGFVIDKFPISRPNLTFSTLTVSNMSPEDSSIYLCSAQRQLTHGYTFGSGTRLTVV.

The chain is built from TRBV5-6 and TRBJ1-5; 10 bases match TRBD1. This CDR3 has 15 amino acids. Losses at the gene ends were 1 base for V and 5 bases for J; bases not matched to a gene: 3. Germline values: CDR1 SGHDT, CDR2 YYEEEE. CDR3 nucleotides: TGTGCCAGCAGCTTGTGGGACAGGGGACATCAGCCCCAGCATTTT. Its translation: CASSLWDRGHQPQHF.